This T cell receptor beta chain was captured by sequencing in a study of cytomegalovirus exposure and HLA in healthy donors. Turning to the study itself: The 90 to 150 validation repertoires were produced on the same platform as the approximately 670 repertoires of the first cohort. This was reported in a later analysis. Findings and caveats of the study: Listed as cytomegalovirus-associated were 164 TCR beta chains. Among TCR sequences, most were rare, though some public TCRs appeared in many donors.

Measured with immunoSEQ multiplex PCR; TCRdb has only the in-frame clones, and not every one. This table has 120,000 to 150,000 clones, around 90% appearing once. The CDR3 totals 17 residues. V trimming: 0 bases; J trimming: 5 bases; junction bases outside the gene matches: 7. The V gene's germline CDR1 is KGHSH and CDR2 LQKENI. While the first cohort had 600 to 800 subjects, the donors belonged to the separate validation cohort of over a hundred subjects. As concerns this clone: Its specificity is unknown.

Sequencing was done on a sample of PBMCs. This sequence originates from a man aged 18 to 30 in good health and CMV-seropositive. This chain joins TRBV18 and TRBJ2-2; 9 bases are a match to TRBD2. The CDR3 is CASSPPSSGRKTGELFF. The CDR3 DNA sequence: TGTGCCAGCTCACCACCGAGTAGCGGGAGAAAAACCGGGGAGCTGTTTTTT.